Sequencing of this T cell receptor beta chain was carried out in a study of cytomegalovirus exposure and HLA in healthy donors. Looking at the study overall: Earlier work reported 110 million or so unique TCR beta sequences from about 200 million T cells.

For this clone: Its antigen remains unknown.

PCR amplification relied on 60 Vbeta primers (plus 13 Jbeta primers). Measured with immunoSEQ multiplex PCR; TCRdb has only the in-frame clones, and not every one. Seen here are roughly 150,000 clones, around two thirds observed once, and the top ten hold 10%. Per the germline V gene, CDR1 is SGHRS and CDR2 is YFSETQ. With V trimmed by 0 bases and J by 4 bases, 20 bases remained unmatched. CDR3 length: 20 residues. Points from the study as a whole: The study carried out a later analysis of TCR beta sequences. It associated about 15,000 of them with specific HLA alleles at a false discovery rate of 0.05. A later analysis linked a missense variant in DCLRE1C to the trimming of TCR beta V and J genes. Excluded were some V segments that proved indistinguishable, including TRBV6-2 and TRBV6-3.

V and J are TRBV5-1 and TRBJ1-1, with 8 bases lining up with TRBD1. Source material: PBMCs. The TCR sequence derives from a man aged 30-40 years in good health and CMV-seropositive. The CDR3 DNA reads TGCGCCAGCAGCTTGGCCAGTCTTCAGGGGGCGCGACGAGTTTCCACTGAAGCTTTCTTT. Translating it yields CASSLASLQGARRVSTEAFF.